This TCR beta chain comes out of a study of T cell responses to AZD1222 COVID-19 vaccine. Points from the study as a whole: Sampling captured repertoires only after the peak T cell response. When two AZD1222 doses had been given, Spike-specific TCR breadth and depth rose. Per reports, nearly half of all spike-specific TCRs target regions that are unmutated in variants.

This table comes from immunoSEQ multiplex PCR, and its TCRdb copy is limited to in-frame clones, with some not included. Of around 160,000 clones in the sample, 94% were seen once. V was pared by 6 bases and J by 7 bases, with 7 bases between. CDR1 is LNHDA and CDR2 is SQIVND in the germline V gene (reference sequence). The length of the CDR3 is 12 residues. A note on this clone: Antigen: not known.

The specimen was peripheral blood, collected on day 0 of AZD1222 vaccination. The sequence came from an adult in good health. The rearrangement uses TRBV19 and TRBJ1-6; D gene ambiguous. CDR3 bases: TGTGCCAGTAGCGGAGCAAATTCACCCCTCCACTTT. It encodes CASSGANSPLHF.